This TCR beta chain was captured in a study of blood T cell repertoires in COVID-19. In the original processing: For nucleated cells, counts were estimated from reference gene primer amplification. Clones were sequenced by immunoSEQ multiplex PCR, and TCRdb holds only the in-frame ones, with some missing. V and J calls and clone size are those listed in that table; D and trimming were worked out from the DNA. The table has fewer than 350,000 clones, about nine tenths seen once. Participants in the exposed group had met a COVID-19 case in the 2 weeks before joining the study. Germline V gene sequence: CDR1 KGHDR, CDR2 SFDVKD. The CDR3 covers 13 residues. V was clipped by 7 bases and J by 6 bases, with 14 bases between them.

The sequence derives from a woman in her twenties or thirties who had been exposed to COVID-19. This chain uses TRBV24-1 with TRBJ1-2; the D gene is possibly TRBD1 (5 bases). The sample comprised PBMCs or T cells enriched from blood (not recorded which). The CDR3 reads CATSQRGWNGYTF. The CDR3 nucleotides are TGTGCCACCAGCCAAAGGGGATGGAATGGCTACACCTTC.